This entry concerns a single TCR beta chain. Its antigen is not known. In TCRdb, the 5' RACE reads were re-called with MiXCR into one record per CDR3 protein. The repertoire holds about 720,000 distinct CDR3 sequences, with 8% to 9% as singletons. The CDR3 runs 15 residues. Germline CDR1 and CDR2: LGHNA and YNFKEQ. V lost 3 bases, J lost 5 bases, and 7 bases stayed unmatched. These data are taken from a study of identical twins. Study-level results: Surplus twin overlap in beta out-of-frame sequences was less pronounced. The authors noted that invariant MAIT and iNKT cells could partly confound zero-insertion analyses.

These data also featured in a second study, about yellow fever vaccine responses in identical twins.

This receptor was obtained from a woman between 18 and 29 years old in good health. The chain carries TRBV4-2 and TRBJ2-1; 7 bases fit TRBD2. Material for sequencing was PBMCs. CDR3 loop: CASSHLAGGNNEQFF. In nucleotides, the CDR3 is TGTGCCAGCAGCCATTTAGCGGGCGGGAACAATGAGCAGTTCTTC.